This T cell receptor beta chain was documented in a study of cytomegalovirus exposure and HLA in healthy donors. Study-level findings and limits: Using the classifier, cytomegalovirus status was reportedly diagnosed with high specificity and sensitivity. Cytomegalovirus-associated status was assigned to approximately 160 TCR beta chains. First-cohort TCR clusters tended to co-occur in the approximately 110 validation repertoires, a later analysis found. In vitro experiments confirmed that three CMV-associated chains were specific for CMV antigens.

CDR3 length: 18 residues. V was trimmed by 5 bases and J by 0 bases, leaving 17 bases between them. The germline gives CDR1 LNHDA, CDR2 SQIVND (reference sequence). Clones were read by immunoSEQ multiplex PCR, and TCRdb kept only the in-frame ones, dropping some. The data hold roughly 150,000 clones, with 70% to 90% observed a single time. As concerns this clone: What it recognizes is unknown.

The sequence derives from a woman in her late teens or twenties in good health and CMV-seropositive. The sequencing sample was made of PBMCs. The chain combines TRBV19 with TRBJ2-6, with a tentative D call TRBD1 (6 bases). The CDR3 region is CASSPRDTYSSGANVLTF. The CDR3 region has the DNA TGTGCCAGTAGTCCCCGGGACACATACAGCTCTGGGGCCAACGTCCTGACTTTC.